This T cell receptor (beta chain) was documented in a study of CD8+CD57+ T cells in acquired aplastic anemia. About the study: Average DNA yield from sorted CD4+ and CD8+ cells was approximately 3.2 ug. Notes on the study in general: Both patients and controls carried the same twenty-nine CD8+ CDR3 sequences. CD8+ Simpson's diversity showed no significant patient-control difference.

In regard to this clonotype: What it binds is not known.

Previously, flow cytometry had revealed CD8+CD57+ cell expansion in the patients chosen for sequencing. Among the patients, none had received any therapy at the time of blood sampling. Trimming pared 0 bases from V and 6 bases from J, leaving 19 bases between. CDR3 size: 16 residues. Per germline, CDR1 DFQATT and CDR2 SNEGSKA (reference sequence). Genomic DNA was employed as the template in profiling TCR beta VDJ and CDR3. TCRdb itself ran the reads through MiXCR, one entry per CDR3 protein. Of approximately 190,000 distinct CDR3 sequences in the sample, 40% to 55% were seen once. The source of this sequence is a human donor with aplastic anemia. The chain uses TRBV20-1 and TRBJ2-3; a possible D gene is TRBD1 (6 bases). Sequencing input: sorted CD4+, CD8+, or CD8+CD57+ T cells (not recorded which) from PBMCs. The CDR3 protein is CSARDGQGPPGDTQYF. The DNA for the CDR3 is TGCAGTGCTAGAGATGGCCAGGGGCCCCCAGGGGATACGCAGTATTTT.